This T cell receptor beta chain was obtained from a study of human T cells and chemical hapten exposure. The library tagged individual cDNA molecules with unique molecular identifiers. MiXCR, run by TCRdb on the RACE reads, gives a single entry per CDR3 protein. The sample lists 300,000 to 450,000 distinct CDR3 sequences, around 5.5% occurring once. Sample time point: pre-sensitization, week 0. As for treatment: therapeutic diphenylcyclopropenone sensitization with weekly scalp DPC. The CDR3 is made up of 10 amino acids. Germline CDR1 and CDR2: ENHRY and SYGVKD. V lost 3 bases, J lost 10 bases, and 6 bases lay in between.

This sequence was found in a woman aged 45-65 years with alopecia areata. Some clones in this sample may be carry-over from other donors' samples. This sequence joins TRBV10-3 and TRBJ1-2; no clear D gene. Sequencing used whole blood, obtained in connection with sensitization to the hapten diphenylcyclopropenone (DPC). CDR3 DNA: TGTGCCATCAGTGACATTGACTACACCTTC. This codes for CAISDIDYTF.